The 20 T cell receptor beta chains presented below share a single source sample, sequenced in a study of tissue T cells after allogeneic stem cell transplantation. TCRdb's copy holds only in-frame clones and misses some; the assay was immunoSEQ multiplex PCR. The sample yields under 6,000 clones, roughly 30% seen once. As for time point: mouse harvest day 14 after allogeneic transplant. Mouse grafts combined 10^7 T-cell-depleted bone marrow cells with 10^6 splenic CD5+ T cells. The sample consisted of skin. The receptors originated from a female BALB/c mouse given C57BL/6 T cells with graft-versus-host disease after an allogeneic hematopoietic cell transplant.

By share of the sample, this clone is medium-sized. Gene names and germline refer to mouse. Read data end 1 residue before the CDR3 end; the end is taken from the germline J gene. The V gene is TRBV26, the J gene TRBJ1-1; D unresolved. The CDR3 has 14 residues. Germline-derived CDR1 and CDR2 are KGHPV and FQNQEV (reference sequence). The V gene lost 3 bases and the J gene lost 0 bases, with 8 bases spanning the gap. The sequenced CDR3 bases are TGTGCCAGCAGTCTACAAAACGCAAACACAGAAGTCTTC. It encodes CASSLQNANTEVF. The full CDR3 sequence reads CASSLQNANTEVFF.

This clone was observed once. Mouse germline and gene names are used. This CDR3 reads CASSQGGGADYTF. The CDR3 bases that were read are TGTGCCAGCAGCCAGGGTGGGGGCGCCGACTACACC. The rearrangement links TRBV3 to TRBJ1-2; weak D call: TRBD1 (6 bases). The read halts 1 residue ahead of the CDR3 end, with the missing end drawn from the germline J gene. V was trimmed by 5 bases and J by 6 bases, leaving 13 bases between them. CDR1 and CDR2 from the germline V gene are SNHLY and FYNGKV (reference sequence). This CDR3 spans 13 amino acids.

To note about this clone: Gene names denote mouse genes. CDR3 region: CASSTGGGGQNTLYF. The part of the CDR3 DNA that was read is TGTGCCAGCAGTACTGGGGGGGGCGGTCAAAACACCTTGTAC. The chain uses TRBV13-1 and TRBJ2-4; 10 bases are shared with TRBD2. The read ends 1 residue shy of where the CDR3 ends; the end is completed using the germline J gene. The CDR3 contains 15 residues. V shed 4 bases, J shed 1 base, and the junction held 3 bases outside the gene matches. Germline CDR1 reads NSHNY; CDR2 reads SYGAGN.

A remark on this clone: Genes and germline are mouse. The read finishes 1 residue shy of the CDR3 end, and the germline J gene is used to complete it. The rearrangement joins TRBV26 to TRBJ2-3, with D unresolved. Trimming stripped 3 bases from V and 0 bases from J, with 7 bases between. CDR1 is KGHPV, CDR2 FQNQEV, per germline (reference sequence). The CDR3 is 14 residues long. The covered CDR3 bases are TGTGCCAGCAGTCTAGGCTATAGTGCAGAAACGCTGTAT. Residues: CASSLGYSAETLY. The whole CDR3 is CASSLGYSAETLYF.

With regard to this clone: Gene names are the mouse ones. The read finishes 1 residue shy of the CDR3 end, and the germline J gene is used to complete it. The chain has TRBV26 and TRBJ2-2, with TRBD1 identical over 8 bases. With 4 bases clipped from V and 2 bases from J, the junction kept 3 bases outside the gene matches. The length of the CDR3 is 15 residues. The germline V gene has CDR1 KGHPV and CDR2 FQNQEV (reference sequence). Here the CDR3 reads CASSPGGANTGQLYF. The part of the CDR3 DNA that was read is TGTGCCAGCAGTCCAGGGGGCGCGAACACCGGGCAGCTCTAC.

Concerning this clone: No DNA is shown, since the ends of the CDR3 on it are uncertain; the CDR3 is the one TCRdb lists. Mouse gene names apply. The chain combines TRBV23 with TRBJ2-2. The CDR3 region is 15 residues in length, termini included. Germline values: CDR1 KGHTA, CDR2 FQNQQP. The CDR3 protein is CPSSQWGSGTGQLYF.

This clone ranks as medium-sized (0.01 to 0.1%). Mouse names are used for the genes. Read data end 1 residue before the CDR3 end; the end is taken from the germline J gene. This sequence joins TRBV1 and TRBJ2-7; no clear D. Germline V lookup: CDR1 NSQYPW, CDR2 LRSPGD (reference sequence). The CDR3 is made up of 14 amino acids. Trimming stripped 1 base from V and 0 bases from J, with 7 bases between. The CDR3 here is CTCSAGLSSYEQYF. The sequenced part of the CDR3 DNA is TGCACCTGCAGTGCAGGCCTTAGCTCCTATGAACAGTAC.

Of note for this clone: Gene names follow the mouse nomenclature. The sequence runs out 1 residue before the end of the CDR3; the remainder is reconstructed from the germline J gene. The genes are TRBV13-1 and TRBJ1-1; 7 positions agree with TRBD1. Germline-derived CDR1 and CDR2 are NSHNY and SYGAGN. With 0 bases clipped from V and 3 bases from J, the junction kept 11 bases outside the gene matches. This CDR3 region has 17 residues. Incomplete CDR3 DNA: TGTGCCAGCAGTGATGCCCCCCAGGGGGGGCCAGACACAGAAGTCTTC. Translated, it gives CASSDAPQGGPDTEVF. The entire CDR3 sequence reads CASSDAPQGGPDTEVFF.

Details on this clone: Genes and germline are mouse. The CDR3 bases that were read are TGTGCCAGCGGTGATCTCCGGGACAGGGGAGAGGCTCCGCTT. Its translation: CASGDLRDRGEAPL. The whole CDR3 sequence reads CASGDLRDRGEAPLF. The chain combines TRBV13-2 with TRBJ1-5; TRBD1 matches at 10 bases. The sequence runs out 1 residue before the end of the CDR3; the remainder is reconstructed from the germline J gene. This CDR3 spans 15 amino acids. The germline CDR1 and CDR2 sequences are NNHNN and SYGAGS (reference sequence). Germline trimming cut 1 base from V and 8 bases from J; bases unmatched to any gene: 6.

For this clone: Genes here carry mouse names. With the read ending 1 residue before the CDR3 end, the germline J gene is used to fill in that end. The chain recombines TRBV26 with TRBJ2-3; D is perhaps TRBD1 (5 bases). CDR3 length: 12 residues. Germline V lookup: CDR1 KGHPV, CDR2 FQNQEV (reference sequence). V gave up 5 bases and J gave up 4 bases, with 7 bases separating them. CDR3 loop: CASSSGTETLYF. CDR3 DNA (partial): TGTGCCAGCAGTTCAGGGACAGAAACGCTGTAT.

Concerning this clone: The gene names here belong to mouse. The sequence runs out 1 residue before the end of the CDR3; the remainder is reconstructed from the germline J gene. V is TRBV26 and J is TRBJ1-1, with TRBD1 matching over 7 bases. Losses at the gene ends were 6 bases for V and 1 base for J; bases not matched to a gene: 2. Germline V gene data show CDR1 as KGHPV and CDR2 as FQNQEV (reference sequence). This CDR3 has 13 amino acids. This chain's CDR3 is CASRQGWNTEVFF. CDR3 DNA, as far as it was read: TGTGCCAGCAGACAGGGGTGGAACACAGAAGTCTTC.

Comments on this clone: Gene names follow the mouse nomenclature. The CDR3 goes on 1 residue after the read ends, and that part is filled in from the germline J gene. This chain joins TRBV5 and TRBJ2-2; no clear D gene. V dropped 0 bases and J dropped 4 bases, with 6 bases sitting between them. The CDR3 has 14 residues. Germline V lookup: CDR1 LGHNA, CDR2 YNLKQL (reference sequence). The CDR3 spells CASSQERVTGQLYF. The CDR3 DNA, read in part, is TGTGCCAGCAGCCAAGAAAGGGTCACCGGGCAGCTCTAC.

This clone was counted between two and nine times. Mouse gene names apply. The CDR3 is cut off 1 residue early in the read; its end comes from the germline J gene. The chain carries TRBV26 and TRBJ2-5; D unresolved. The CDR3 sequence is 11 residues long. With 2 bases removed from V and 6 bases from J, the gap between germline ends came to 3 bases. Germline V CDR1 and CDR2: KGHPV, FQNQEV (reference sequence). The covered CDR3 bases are TGTGCCAGCAGTCTGAGTGACACCCAGTAC. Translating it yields CASSLSDTQY. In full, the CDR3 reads CASSLSDTQYF.

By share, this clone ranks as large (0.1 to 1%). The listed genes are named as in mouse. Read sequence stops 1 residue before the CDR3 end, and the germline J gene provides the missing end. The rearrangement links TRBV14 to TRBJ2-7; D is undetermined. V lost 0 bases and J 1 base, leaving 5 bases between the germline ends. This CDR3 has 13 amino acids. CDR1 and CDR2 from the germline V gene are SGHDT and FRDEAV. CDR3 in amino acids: CASSFYISYEQYF. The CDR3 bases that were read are TGTGCCAGCAGTTTCTACATATCCTATGAACAGTAC.

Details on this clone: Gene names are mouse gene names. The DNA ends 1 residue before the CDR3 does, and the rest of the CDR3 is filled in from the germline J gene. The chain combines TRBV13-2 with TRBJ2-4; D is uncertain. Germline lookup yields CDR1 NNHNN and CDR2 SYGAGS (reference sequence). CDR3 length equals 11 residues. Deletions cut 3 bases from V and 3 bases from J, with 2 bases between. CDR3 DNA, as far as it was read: TGTGCCAGCGGTGTCCAAAACACCTTGTAC. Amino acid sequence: CASGVQNTLY. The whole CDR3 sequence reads CASGVQNTLYF.

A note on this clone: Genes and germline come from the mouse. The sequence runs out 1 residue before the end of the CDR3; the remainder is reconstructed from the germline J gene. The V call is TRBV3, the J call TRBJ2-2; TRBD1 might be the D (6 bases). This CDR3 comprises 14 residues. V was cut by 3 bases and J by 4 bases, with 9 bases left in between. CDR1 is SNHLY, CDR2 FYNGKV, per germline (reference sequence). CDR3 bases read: TGTGCCAGCAGCTTTCAGGGGAGCACCGGGCAGCTCTAC. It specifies CASSFQGSTGQLY. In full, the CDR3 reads CASSFQGSTGQLYF.

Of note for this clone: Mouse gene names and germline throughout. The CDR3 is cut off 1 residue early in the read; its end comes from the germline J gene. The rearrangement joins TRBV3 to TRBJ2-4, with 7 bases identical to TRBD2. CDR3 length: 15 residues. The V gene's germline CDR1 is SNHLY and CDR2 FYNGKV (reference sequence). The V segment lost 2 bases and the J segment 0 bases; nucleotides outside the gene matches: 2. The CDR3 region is CASSLMGGSQNTLYF. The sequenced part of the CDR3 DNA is TGTGCCAGCAGCTTAATGGGGGGTAGTCAAAACACCTTGTAC.

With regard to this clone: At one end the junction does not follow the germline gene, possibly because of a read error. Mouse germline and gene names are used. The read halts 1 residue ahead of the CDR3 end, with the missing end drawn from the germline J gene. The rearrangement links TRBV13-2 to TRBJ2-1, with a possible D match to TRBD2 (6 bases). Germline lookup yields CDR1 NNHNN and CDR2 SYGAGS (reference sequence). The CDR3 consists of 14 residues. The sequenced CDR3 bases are TGTGCCAGCAGTGAGCTGGGGAGGTATGCTGAGCAGTTC. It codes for CASSELGRYAEQF. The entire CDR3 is CASSELGRYAEQFF.

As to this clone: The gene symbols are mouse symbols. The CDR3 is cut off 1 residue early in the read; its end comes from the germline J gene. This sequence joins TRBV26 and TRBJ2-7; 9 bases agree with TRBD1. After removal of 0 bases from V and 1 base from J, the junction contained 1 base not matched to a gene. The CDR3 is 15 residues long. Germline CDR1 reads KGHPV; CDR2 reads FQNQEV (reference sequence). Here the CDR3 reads CASSLSGTGSYEQYF. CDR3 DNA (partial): TGTGCCAGCAGTCTGTCCGGGACAGGGTCCTATGAACAGTAC.

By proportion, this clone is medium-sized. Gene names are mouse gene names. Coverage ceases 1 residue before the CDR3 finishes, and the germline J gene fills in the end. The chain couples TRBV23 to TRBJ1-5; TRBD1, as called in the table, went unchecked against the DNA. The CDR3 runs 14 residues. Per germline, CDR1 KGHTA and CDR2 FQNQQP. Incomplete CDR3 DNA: TGCTCCAGCAGTCAATCGGACAAATTCCAGGCTCCGCTT. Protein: CSSSQSDKFQAPL. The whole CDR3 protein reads CSSSQSDKFQAPLF.